This T cell receptor (beta chain) was recorded in a study of blood T cell repertoires in COVID-19. The wider study: Acute-phase and convalescent COVID-19 samples originated in the United States, Italy and Spain. T cells, B-cell-depleted T cells, or PBMCs supplied cDNA or gDNA.

Germline CDR1 is GTSNPN and CDR2 is SVGIG (reference sequence). This CDR3 has 14 amino acids. V lost 2 bases and J lost 4; bases outside the gene matches: 3. Source study methods: Amplifying reference gene primers gave estimates of nucleated cell counts. Only in-frame clones appear in the TCRdb table, and some are missing; sequencing was by immunoSEQ multiplex PCR. D and trimming were read from the DNA, whereas the V and J calls and clone size are those reported in that table. The sample gives a few hundred thousand clones, roughly nine tenths of which show up once; over 2% is in the top ten. V and J are TRBV30 and TRBJ1-5; 9 bases line up with TRBD1. The specimen sequenced was peripheral blood. The clonotype was recovered from a woman aged 50 to 60 with acute or convalescent COVID-19. CDR3 protein: CAWSTDRGNQPQHF. In nucleotides, the CDR3 is TGTGCCTGGAGTACGGACAGGGGAAATCAGCCCCAGCATTTT.